This TCR beta chain was sequenced for a study of response to subunit inactivated influenza vaccine. In TCRdb, the RT-PCR reads were re-called with MiXCR into one record per CDR3 protein. Among 700,000 to 900,000 distinct CDR3 sequences listed, 21% were seen once. The clonotype was recovered from a middle-aged man who received an inactivated influenza vaccine. Specimen: PBMCs from blood, collected 4 to 6 days after vaccination.

This CDR3 is CASSLRETGLAIEQFF. Here the CDR3 DNA reads TGTGCCAGCAGCTTAAGGGAGACCGGGCTAGCGATTGAGCAGTTCTTC. The chain employs TRBV7-9 and TRBJ2-1, with D possibly being TRBD2 (6 bases). The CDR3 runs 16 residues. Germline-derived CDR1 and CDR2 are SEHNR and FQNEAQ (reference sequence). Trimming removed 2 bases at V and 9 bases at J, with 20 bases between.